Below are 16 T cell receptor beta chains sequenced from a single sample in a study of CDR3 diversity in severe acne. TCRdb redid the calling of the PCR reads with MiXCR, one entry per CDR3 protein. The table shows 97,000 or so distinct CDR3 sequences, with around 56% occurring only once. The sample consisted of blood. The receptor source for this set is a male donor with acne.

This sequence joins TRBV7-6 and TRBJ2-3; TRBD1 matches 9 bases. The V and J ends lost 5 bases and 4 bases, in that order; junction bases with no gene match: 7. The CDR3 sequence is 15 residues long. CDR1 and CDR2 (germline): SGHVS, FNYEAQ. This chain's CDR3 is CASSTGQGWPDTQYF. For the CDR3, the DNA is TGTGCCAGCAGCACAGGACAGGGGTGGCCAGATACGCAGTATTTT.

The chain carries TRBV15 and TRBJ1-1; D call uncertain. Germline CDR1 LNHNV, CDR2 YYDKDF (reference sequence). The CDR3 is 13 residues long. V lost 4 bases, J lost 0 bases, and 6 bases lay in between. The CDR3: CATSNGLNTEAFF. CDR3 DNA: TGTGCCACCAGCAATGGCCTGAACACTGAAGCTTTCTTT.

The chain couples TRBV4-3 to TRBJ2-5; D uncertain. The germline gives CDR1 LGHNA, CDR2 YSLEER. This CDR3 region has 13 residues. Trimming left V 8 bases short and J 5 bases short, with 15 bases between. CDR3 DNA sequence: TGCGCCAGCCGCCCTAGTTCACAGGAGACCCAGTACTTC. It specifies CASRPSSQETQYF.

This chain connects TRBV12-3 or TRBV12-4 to TRBJ2-1; TRBD1 matches at 11 bases. This CDR3 contains 15 residues. J lost 5 bases, V lost 6 bases, and 6 bases had no gene match. The CDR3 protein is CASSPGQGVHNEQFF. The CDR3 region has the DNA TGTGCCAGCAGCCCGGGACAGGGGGTACACAATGAGCAGTTCTTC.

This clonotype occurred many times. This chain uses TRBV20-1 with TRBJ2-7; weak D call: TRBD1 (6 bases). The CDR3 runs to 14 residues. The germline V gene encodes CDR1 DFQATT and CDR2 SNEGSKA (reference sequence). V lost 5 bases to trimming and J lost 0 bases, with 14 bases between them. For the CDR3, the DNA is TGCAGTGCTGACCGGGACAATGGCTCCTACGAGCAGTACTTC. This encodes CSADRDNGSYEQYF.

This clonotype was detected many times. CDR3 protein: CATSETGILNQPQHF. CDR3 DNA sequence: TGTGCCACCAGTGAAACAGGGATTCTCAATCAGCCCCAGCATTTT. This rearrangement joins TRBV24-1 to TRBJ1-5; perhaps TRBD1 as D (6 bases). Trimming took 4 bases from V and 3 from J, leaving 12 bases between them. The CDR3 has 15 amino acids. CDR1 and CDR2 from the germline V gene are KGHDR and SFDVKD.

The chain links TRBV19 to TRBJ2-1, with 10 nucleotides matching TRBD2. The junction had 6 bases not matched to a gene; V was cut back by 8 bases and J by 2 bases. This CDR3 region has 15 residues. Germline values: CDR1 LNHDA, CDR2 SQIVND (reference sequence). The CDR3 DNA is TGTGCCAGTTCAAGACTAGCGGGTACCTACAATGAGCAGTTCTTC. It encodes CASSRLAGTYNEQFF.

A word on this clonotype: One base away lies a much larger clone, so this may be a sequencing read error. In DNA form, the CDR3 reads TGTGCCAGCAGCCAAGTTGGGGCCCATGAGCAGATCTTC. Translating gives CASSQVGAHEQIF. This rearrangement joins TRBV14 to TRBJ2-1; D possibly corresponds to TRBD1 (5 bases). This CDR3 region has 13 residues. Per the germline V gene, CDR1 is SGHDN and CDR2 is FVKESK.

In this sample, this clonotype turned up a few times. The gene calls are TRBV20-1 and TRBJ1-1; D remains ambiguous. Between the trimmed V and J ends, which lost 6 bases and 11 bases, there was a span of 13 bases. The CDR3 runs 10 residues. CDR1 is DFQATT, CDR2 SNEGSKA, per germline (reference sequence). In DNA, the CDR3 is TGCAGTGCCCCGGAGGTATTCGCTTTCTTT. Protein product: CSAPEVFAFF.

The chain carries TRBV7-3 and TRBJ2-1; perhaps TRBD2 as D (6 bases). Trimming took off 5 bases at V and 4 bases at J, with 12 bases between the two ends. This CDR3 contains 14 residues. Germline V gene sequence: CDR1 SGHTA, CDR2 FQGTGA. Here the CDR3 reads CASSGGAAYNEQFF. The CDR3 DNA sequence: TGTGCCAGCAGCGGAGGGGCGGCTTACAATGAGCAGTTCTTC.

The rearrangement links TRBV28 to TRBJ1-6; TRBD1 matches 8 bases. The CDR3 runs 16 residues. Germline lookup yields CDR1 MDHEN and CDR2 SYDVKM. The junction had 15 bases not matched to a gene; V was cut back by 7 bases and J by 10 bases. The CDR3 here is CASTDRGGLLWSPLHF. CDR3 nucleotide sequence: TGTGCCAGCACAGACAGGGGCGGCTTATTGTGGTCACCCCTCCACTTT.

This clonotype was observed a handful of times. The chain carries TRBV15 and TRBJ1-2; D unresolved. CDR3 length: 14 amino acids. V lost 3 bases to trimming and J lost 4 bases, with 12 bases between them. CDR1 LNHNV and CDR2 YYDKDF come from the germline V gene (reference sequence). CDR3 nucleotide sequence: TGTGCCACCAGCAGCGACCGGGTCCTCTATGGCTACACCTTC. It codes for CATSSDRVLYGYTF.

Comment on this clonotype: This may be a read error: a much more frequent sequence differs by one nucleotide. The chain employs TRBV24-1 and TRBJ2-2, with TRBD1 as a possible D gene (5 bases). Germline CDR1 is KGHDR and CDR2 is SFDVKD. V dropped 1 base and J dropped 1 base, with 9 bases sitting between them. There are 16 residues in the CDR3. The CDR3 spells CATSDFRQQNTGELFF. CDR3 DNA sequence: TGTGCCACCAGTGATTTCAGACAGCAGAACACCGGGGAGCTGTTTTTT.

This clonotype was found many times. The J gene is TRBJ1-1, the V gene TRBV12-3 or TRBV12-4; maybe TRBD1 (6 bases). V was trimmed by 8 bases and J by 4 bases, leaving 11 bases between them. This CDR3 region has 12 residues. The CDR3 reads CASGGGGTEAFF. The CDR3 DNA reads as TGTGCCAGCGGAGGAGGGGGCACTGAAGCTTTCTTT.

This clonotype is medium-sized. V is TRBV4-2 and J is TRBJ2-7; possibly TRBD1 for D (6 bases). The CDR3 extends over 16 amino acids. With 1 base removed from V and 2 bases from J, the gap between germline ends came to 15 bases. CDR1 is LGHNA and CDR2 is YNFKEQ in the germline V gene. The CDR3 loop reads CASSQAFRQEAYEQYF. CDR3 coding DNA: TGTGCCAGCAGCCAAGCCTTCCGACAGGAAGCCTACGAGCAGTACTTC.

The chain has TRBV6-1 and TRBJ1-2; D is unresolved. Trimming removed 10 bases from V and 4 bases from J, with 22 bases in between. The CDR3 length is 15 residues. Germline V gene data show CDR1 as MNHNS and CDR2 as SASEGT. CDR3 sequence: CAIPIRDILSYGYTF. The CDR3 coding sequence is TGTGCCATCCCGATCCGGGATATCCTTTCCTATGGCTACACCTTC.